The 25 T cell receptor beta chains below all came from one sample that was sequenced in a study of T-cell memory formation after mild COVID-19 (dated by TCRdb to the early 2020s). The protocol used for the library was 5' RACE. Sequencing was performed on an Illumina NovaSeq 6000. TCRdb trimmed public reads at Q25 via fastp, called clones via MiXCR and kept in-frame beta chains. Entries that share a CDR3 protein sequence are merged under the most common genes and DNA. The sample table shows about 16,000 distinct CDR3 sequences, and around 20% are seen once. The ten largest clonotypes hold 60% to 70% of the sample. Sequencing was carried out using PBMCs or a T cell subset sorted from them (not recorded which). These receptors were obtained from a man younger than 35 who had mild COVID-19 (a few samples of this study predate the infection). The sample titles of this study are shuffled in the database, so cell type and time point are left out; the donor was told from shared clones.

This clonotype was observed many times. This chain connects TRBV18 to TRBJ2-7; D tentatively fits TRBD1 or TRBD2 (5 bases each). The CDR3 length is 13 residues. Germline loops: CDR1 KGHSH, CDR2 LQKENI. V lost 0 bases and J 10 bases, leaving 13 bases between the germline ends. The CDR3 bases are TGTGCCAGCTCACCACCGTGGGGACGGATACAGTACGTC. Its translation is CASSPPWGRIQYV.

Notes on this clonotype: This may be a read error, as it is one base from a much larger clone. The chain employs TRBV5-5 and TRBJ1-1; D is perhaps TRBD1 (5 bases). Trimming removed 7 bases at V and 2 bases at J, with 18 bases between. Looked up from germline, CDR1 is SGHKS and CDR2 is YYEKEE (reference sequence). The CDR3 extends over 15 amino acids. CDR3 in amino acids: CASGTPQVYNTEAFF. In DNA, the CDR3 is TGTGCCAGCGGGACTCCACAGGTGTACAACACTGAAGCTTTCTTT.

This clonotype is labeled as medium-sized (0.01 to 0.1%). The chain links TRBV4-1 to TRBJ2-7; D perhaps matches TRBD1 (6 bases). Germline lookup yields CDR1 MGHRA and CDR2 YSYEKL. The CDR3 is 19 residues long. Trimming pared 1 base from V and 1 base from J, leaving 23 bases between. CDR3: CASSQGGVWAGAASYEQYF. The CDR3 DNA reads TGCGCCAGCAGCCAAGGAGGGGTGTGGGCAGGGGCCGCTTCCTACGAGCAGTACTTC.

This chain uses TRBV5-1 with TRBJ2-1; D unclear. This CDR3 is 15 amino acids long. V lost 1 base, J lost 0 bases, and 8 bases lay in between. Germline loops: CDR1 SGHRS, CDR2 YFSETQ. CDR3 nucleotide sequence: TGCGCCAGCAGCTTGATGTTGAGCTCCTACAATGAGCAGTTCTTC. This encodes CASSLMLSSYNEQFF.

In this sample, this clonotype turned up many times. The DNA for the CDR3 is TGTGCCAGCAGCTCCACAGGACTGATGAATTCACCCCTCCACTTT. As protein: CASSSTGLMNSPLHF. The chain links TRBV7-2 to TRBJ1-6; a weak D match, TRBD1 (5 bases). The CDR3 loop spans 15 amino acids. The germline CDR1 and CDR2 sequences are SGHTA and FQGNSA. V was clipped by 4 bases and J by 7 bases, with 14 bases between them.

In its sample, this clonotype was seen many times. V usage is TRBV6-2 or TRBV6-3 and J usage is TRBJ2-7, with a tentative D call TRBD1 (5 bases). The V end was cut by 6 bases, the J end by 5 bases, with 14 bases between. Per germline, CDR1 MNHEY and CDR2 SVGEGT. This CDR3 is 13 amino acids long. This CDR3 is CASRARQFDEQYV. The CDR3, as DNA: TGTGCCAGCAGGGCAAGACAGTTCGACGAGCAGTACGTC.

The sample holds a few counts of this clonotype. The chain joins TRBV12-3 or TRBV12-4 to TRBJ2-3; D gene unclear. The CDR3 sequence is 18 residues long. The ends were cut back, 3 bases at V and 2 bases at J, with 21 bases in the middle. The CDR3 DNA follows: TGTGCCAGCAGTTTTAGTAGGGAATACCTCGTAATCACAGATACGCAGTATTTT. As protein: CASSFSREYLVITDTQYF.

The sample holds a few counts of this clonotype. This chain uses TRBV2 with TRBJ2-7; 7 bases match TRBD2. Germline values: CDR1 SNHLY, CDR2 FYNNEI. The CDR3 has 13 amino acids. With V trimmed by 8 bases and J by 3 bases, 7 bases remained unmatched. This chain's CDR3 is CASLLASGYEQYF. The CDR3 DNA is TGTGCCAGCCTGTTGGCTAGCGGCTACGAGCAGTACTTC.

The rearrangement joins TRBV27 to TRBJ1-6; weak D call: TRBD1 (6 bases). The CDR3 has 17 residues. Germline V gives CDR1 MNHEY, CDR2 SMNVEV (reference sequence). The germline V and J ends were trimmed by 5 bases and 0 bases, with 14 bases remaining between them. The CDR3 here is CASSLGQSSSYNSPLHF. In DNA, the CDR3 is TGTGCCAGCAGTCTTGGACAGTCGAGCTCCTATAATTCACCCCTCCACTTT.

V usage is TRBV7-9 and J usage is TRBJ2-1; D assignment may be TRBD1 or TRBD2 (7 bases each). CDR3 length: 15 amino acids. V gave up 5 bases and J gave up 5 bases, with 16 bases separating them. Germline CDR1 reads SEHNR; CDR2 reads FQNEAQ (reference sequence). CDR3 amino acids: CASSAPAGQHNEQFF. In DNA, the CDR3 is TGTGCCAGCAGCGCCCCAGCGGGACAGCACAATGAGCAGTTCTTC.

This clonotype was counted many times. The chain uses TRBV20-1 and TRBJ2-3; no firm D call. CDR3 length equals 13 residues. The V gene's germline CDR1 is DFQATT and CDR2 SNEGSKA (reference sequence). CDR3 in amino acids: CLVPFIGADTQYF. CDR3 nucleotides: TGCCTCGTGCCCTTTATCGGTGCAGATACGCAGTATTTT.

This clonotype was counted at least ten times. The J gene is TRBJ2-3, the V gene TRBV4-3; D assignment may be TRBD1 or TRBD2 (5 bases each). This CDR3 contains 12 residues. CDR1 and CDR2 (germline): LGHNA, YSLEER. Between the trimmed V and J ends, which lost 1 base and 8 bases, there was a span of 7 bases. CDR3 DNA: TGCGCCAGCAGCCAAGGGGGGAGTACGCAGTATTTT. Its translation is CASSQGGSTQYF.

The CDR3 bases are TGCGCCAGCAGCCCCACCTTTCCGGGACTAGCGGCCACAGATACGCAGTATTTT. Its protein product is CASSPTFPGLAATDTQYF. V is TRBV4-1 and J is TRBJ2-3; 11 bases agree with TRBD2. This CDR3 contains 18 residues. V lost 4 bases and J lost 2; bases outside the gene matches: 11. Looked up from germline, CDR1 is MGHRA and CDR2 is YSYEKL.

The chain recombines TRBV12-3 or TRBV12-4 with TRBJ2-7; no firm D call. The ends were cut back, 3 bases at V and 6 bases at J, with 9 bases in the middle. The CDR3 covers 12 residues. The DNA of the CDR3 is TGTGCCAGCAGTTTCGACGACCGCGAGCAGTACGTC. Translation gives CASSFDDREQYV.

This clonotype showed up many times. This chain joins TRBV7-2 and TRBJ2-7; D assignment may be TRBD1 or TRBD2 (6 bases each). The CDR3 has 14 amino acids. Germline V gives CDR1 SGHTA, CDR2 FQGNSA. Trimming cost V 3 bases and J 7 bases, with 16 bases left between them. CDR3 sequence (DNA): TGTGCCAGCAGCTTTATCGGGGGCGATGGAGAGCAGTACTTC. Protein: CASSFIGGDGEQYF.

This clonotype was observed many times. The DNA for the CDR3 is TGTGCCAGCAGGTTAGGTCGGTCGTGGAACACCATATATTTT. Protein sequence: CASRLGRSWNTIYF. The rearrangement uses TRBV6-5 and TRBJ1-3; unclear D gene. V lost 6 bases, J lost 7 bases, and 16 bases lay in between. Germline V gene lookup returns CDR1 MNHEY and CDR2 SVGAGI. CDR3 length equals 14 residues.

The CDR3 DNA reads as TGCAGCGTAGGGACTAGCGGGAGGGTAGATGAGCAGTTCTTC. Translation gives CSVGTSGRVDEQFF. The chain uses TRBV29-1 and TRBJ2-1, with 16 nucleotides matching TRBD2. The CDR3 is 14 amino acids. The V gene's germline CDR1 is SQVTM and CDR2 ANQGSEA. With V trimmed by 6 bases and J by 8 bases, 4 bases remained unmatched.

This clonotype was detected a few times. The V call is TRBV6-2 or TRBV6-3, the J call TRBJ2-2, with D perhaps given as TRBD1 or TRBD2 (5 bases each). V was pared by 8 bases and J by 9 bases, with 19 bases between. Per the germline V gene, CDR1 is MNHEY and CDR2 is SVGEGT. There are 14 residues in the CDR3. Here the CDR3 DNA reads TGTGCCAGCCTGGGGACCCTGTCCGTTCGGGAGCTGTTTTTT. Its protein is CASLGTLSVRELFF.

This clonotype was observed many times. The chain recombines TRBV4-1 with TRBJ2-7, with a weak D call TRBD2 (6 bases). The CDR3 is 17 residues long. Trimming removed 0 bases from V and 2 bases from J, with 17 bases in between. Germline V CDR1 and CDR2: MGHRA, YSYEKL. The CDR3 loop is CASSQDAEGSPTYEQYF. CDR3 nucleotides: TGCGCCAGCAGCCAAGACGCGGAGGGCAGCCCAACCTACGAGCAGTACTTC.

V usage is TRBV15 and J usage is TRBJ2-5, with D unclear. The V gene's germline CDR1 is LNHNV and CDR2 YYDKDF (reference sequence). The germline V and J ends were trimmed by 0 bases and 5 bases, with 4 bases remaining between them. The CDR3 spans 12 residues. The DNA of the CDR3 is TGTGCCACCAGCAGAGATGCGGAGACCCAGTACTTC. Amino acids: CATSRDAETQYF.

This clonotype occurred many times. V is TRBV7-9 and J is TRBJ2-7; TRBD2 might be the D (5 bases). V was cut by 8 bases and J by 7 bases, with 18 bases left in between. There are 13 residues in the CDR3. Looked up from germline, CDR1 is SEHNR and CDR2 is FQNEAQ (reference sequence). CDR3 amino acids: CASELINSGEQYF. DNA for the CDR3: TGTGCCAGCGAGCTGATCAATTCGGGAGAGCAGTACTTC.

V and J are TRBV15 and TRBJ2-5; possible D gene TRBD2, 5 bases. Germline loops: CDR1 LNHNV, CDR2 YYDKDF (reference sequence). V dropped 5 bases and J dropped 1 base, with 20 bases sitting between them. The CDR3 spans 17 residues. Written as DNA, the CDR3 is TGTGCCACCAGCGGCCCAAGGGCTAGCAGAGGCCAAGAGACCCAGTACTTC. Translated, it gives CATSGPRASRGQETQYF.

This clonotype was counted only a few times. At one end, the junction sequence differs from germline, possibly due to a read error. The rearrangement joins TRBV4-1 to TRBJ1-1; maybe TRBD1 (5 bases). Per the germline V gene, CDR1 is MGHRA and CDR2 is YSYEKL. The CDR3 sequence is 12 residues long. CDR3 DNA: TGCGCCAGCGGGGGGACCTTGTGGGCGAGCTCCTTT. It encodes CASGGTLWASSF.

Ten or more counts support this clonotype. The J gene is TRBJ2-3, the V gene TRBV7-4; perhaps TRBD1 as D (6 bases). The CDR3 runs 16 residues. Per the germline V gene, CDR1 is SGHVT and CDR2 is SQSDAQ. V was shortened by 4 bases and J by 1 base, with 15 bases between the two germline ends. The CDR3 here is CASSSRTARGTDTQYF. CDR3 coding DNA: TGTGCCAGCAGCTCTCGGACAGCGCGGGGCACAGATACGCAGTATTTT.

This clonotype was detected many times. The chain has TRBV27 and TRBJ2-3; 9 nucleotides line up with TRBD2. The CDR3 is made up of 15 amino acids. J gave up 6 bases and V 4 bases, and 8 bases lay outside the gene matches. Germline CDR1 is MNHEY and CDR2 is SMNVEV (reference sequence). CDR3: CASSCSGGQYDTQYF. As DNA, the CDR3 is TGTGCCAGCAGTTGTAGCGGGGGACAGTATGATACGCAGTATTTT.